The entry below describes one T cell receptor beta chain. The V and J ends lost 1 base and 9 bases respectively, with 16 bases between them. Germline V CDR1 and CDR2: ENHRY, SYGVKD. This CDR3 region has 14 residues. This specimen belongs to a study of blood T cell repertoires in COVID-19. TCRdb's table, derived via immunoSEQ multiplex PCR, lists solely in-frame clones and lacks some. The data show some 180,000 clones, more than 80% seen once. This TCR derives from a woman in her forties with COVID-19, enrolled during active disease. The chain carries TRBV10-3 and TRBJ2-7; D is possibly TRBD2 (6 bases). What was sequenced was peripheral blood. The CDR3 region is CAISELEGSLGQYF. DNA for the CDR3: TGTGCCATCAGTGAGTTGGAGGGGTCCCTCGGGCAGTACTTC.